The 13 T cell receptor beta chains below all came from one sample that was sequenced in a study of T cell responses to AZD1222 COVID-19 vaccine. Sequencing was performed with immunoSEQ multiplex PCR; in TCRdb, only in-frame clones are kept and a portion is missing. The sample has some 130,000 clones; approximately 90% are singletons. Sequencing was performed on peripheral blood, taken on day 0 of AZD1222 vaccination. Source of these receptors: an adult in good health.

This sequence joins TRBV5-1 and TRBJ2-3; 8 positions agree with TRBD1. Germline-derived CDR1 and CDR2 are SGHRS and YFSETQ. The CDR3 is 15 amino acids. The V gene end was trimmed by 4 bases and the J gene end by 12 bases; junction bases not matched to a gene: 16. The CDR3 protein is CASSTGQGDGNLQYF. CDR3 nucleotides: TGCGCCAGCAGCACCGGACAGGGAGACGGGAATCTACAGTATTTT.

Written as DNA, the CDR3 is TGTGCCACCAGCAGTACTAGCGGGACATACACAGATACGCAGTATTTT. It translates to CATSSTSGTYTDTQYF. This sequence joins TRBV15 and TRBJ2-3, with 10 bases aligning to TRBD2. The germline V gene encodes CDR1 LNHNV and CDR2 YYDKDF (reference sequence). The CDR3 covers 16 residues. V lost 3 bases to trimming and J lost 2 bases; unmatched junction nucleotides: 5.

The V and J genes are TRBV12-3 or TRBV12-4 and TRBJ1-1; no definite D call. V dropped 2 bases and J dropped 10 bases, with 11 bases sitting between them. This CDR3 is 12 amino acids long. The CDR3 protein is CASSLPNMGAFF. Here the CDR3 DNA reads TGTGCCAGCAGTTTACCCAACATGGGAGCTTTCTTT.

The chain links TRBV18 to TRBJ2-1; D is uncertain. The germline V gene has CDR1 KGHSH and CDR2 LQKENI. The CDR3 runs to 13 residues. V was shortened by 0 bases and J by 2 bases, with 2 bases between the two germline ends. CDR3 sequence reads: CASSPPTYNEQFF. CDR3 nucleotide sequence: TGTGCCAGCTCACCACCGACCTACAATGAGCAGTTCTTC.

The V call is TRBV12-3 or TRBV12-4, the J call TRBJ1-2; D might be TRBD1 (6 bases). The CDR3 sequence is 11 residues long. The V gene lost 7 bases and the J gene lost 6 bases, with 9 bases spanning the gap. In DNA, the CDR3 is TGTGCCAGCACCCAGGGGAATGGCTACACCTTC. It is translated as CASTQGNGYTF.

The genes are TRBV29-1 and TRBJ1-1; 8 bases line up with TRBD1. CDR1 SQVTM and CDR2 ANQGSEA come from the germline V gene. Trimming took 7 bases from V and 1 from J; bases not matched to a gene: 5. This CDR3 is built from 13 residues. The CDR3 reads CSGDRGPNTEAFF. The CDR3 DNA reads as TGCAGCGGAGACAGGGGCCCGAACACTGAAGCTTTCTTT.

The chain employs TRBV5-1 and TRBJ1-6; D is perhaps TRBD1 (6 bases). Germline V lookup: CDR1 SGHRS, CDR2 YFSETQ. The CDR3 is 14 amino acids. V dropped 4 bases and J dropped 14 bases, with 19 bases sitting between them. DNA of the CDR3: TGCGCCAGCAGCCTCGACGGACCTAGGGGGTCCCTCCACTTT. It is translated as CASSLDGPRGSLHF.

V gene TRBV19 combines with J gene TRBJ1-2, with 7 bases aligning to TRBD1. The CDR3 covers 15 residues. J lost 1 base, V lost 6 bases, and 8 bases had no gene match. CDR1 is LNHDA and CDR2 is SQIVND in the germline V gene (reference sequence). For the CDR3, the DNA is TGTGCCAGTAGCTTGGGACAGACTTTTAACTATGGCTACACCTTC. Protein product: CASSLGQTFNYGYTF.

V gene TRBV2 combines with J gene TRBJ2-1; 14 bases are shared with TRBD2. The CDR3 loop spans 13 amino acids. Germline trimming cut 11 bases from V and 7 bases from J; bases unmatched to any gene: 4. Germline CDR1 SNHLY, CDR2 FYNNEI. For the CDR3, the DNA is TGTGCCTTGACTAGCGGGAGGGGGAATGAGCAGTTCTTC. Protein sequence: CALTSGRGNEQFF.

This clone showed up just once. The CDR3 loop is CASSPRQGATYEQYF. CDR3 nucleotide sequence: TGTGCCAGCAGTCCCCGACAGGGGGCCACCTACGAGCAGTACTTC. The chain employs TRBV27 and TRBJ2-7, with 10 bases aligning to TRBD1. Trimming cost V 5 bases and J 2 bases; bases outside gene matches: 6. Germline lookup yields CDR1 MNHEY and CDR2 SMNVEV (reference sequence). The CDR3 loop spans 15 amino acids.

V usage is TRBV19 and J usage is TRBJ1-1, with D possibly being TRBD1 (6 bases). Germline V gene data show CDR1 as LNHDA and CDR2 as SQIVND (reference sequence). CDR3 length: 13 residues. The V gene lost 3 bases and the J gene lost 6 bases, with 11 bases spanning the gap. The CDR3 coding sequence is TGTGCCAGTAGTATTCGGACAGTCCCTGAAGCTTTCTTT. Translation gives CASSIRTVPEAFF. The full variable domain, rest sourced from reference TRBV19 and TRBJ1-1, is DGGITQSPKYLFRKEGQNVTLSCEQNLNHDAMYWYRQDPGQGLRLIYYSQIVNDFQKGDIAEGYSVSREKKESFPLTVTSAQKNPTAFYLCASSIRTVPEAFFGQGTRLTVV.

J is TRBJ2-1 and V is TRBV5-4, with D tentatively TRBD2 (5 bases). The CDR3 is 15 amino acids. V lost 3 bases, J lost 10 bases, and 20 bases lay in between. The germline gives CDR1 SGHNT, CDR2 YYREEE (reference sequence). This CDR3 is CASSSDYRAREEQFF. In DNA form, the CDR3 reads TGTGCCAGCAGCTCTGACTATCGGGCTCGTGAGGAGCAGTTCTTC.

The CDR3, as DNA: TGTGCCAGCAGCCACGGGACAGGGAGATTTGACACTGAAGCTTTCTTT. As protein: CASSHGTGRFDTEAFF. The chain is built from TRBV13 and TRBJ1-1, with 9 bases identical to TRBD1. J lost 3 bases, V lost 5 bases, and 10 bases had no gene match. Germline CDR1 and CDR2: PRHDT and FYEKMQ (reference sequence). This CDR3 is built from 16 residues.